This record concerns one TCR beta chain sequence. The CDR3 end shows no conserved phenylalanine or tryptophan, and so a read error is likely. Because the CDR3's place on the DNA is in doubt, the DNA is left out and the CDR3 is given as listed by TCRdb. The record originates from a study of immune characterization of retroperitoneal liposarcoma. TCRdb reprocessed the PCR reads via MiXCR and lists one record per CDR3 protein. The repertoire holds some 5,100 distinct CDR3 sequences, with 25% to 40% as singletons. The sequenced sample was tumor tissue. This TCR came from a female donor with retroperitoneal liposarcoma.

The CDR3 is CASSLVGQGNSPLHFGN. This sequence joins TRBV7-6 and TRBJ2-5; the DNA was not used to check the table's D call, TRBD1. The CDR3 adds up to 17 amino acids, both ends counted. Germline CDR1 reads SGHVS; CDR2 reads FNYEAQ.